The next 24 T cell receptor beta chains were all read from a single sample in a study of T cells in localized non-small cell lung cancer. Using immunoSEQ multiplex PCR, the repertoire was profiled, and TCRdb retains in-frame clones only, with some absent. In the table there are 30,000 or so clones, around 93% of which are singletons. The input for sequencing was peripheral blood, taken before any cancer treatment. The receptors stem from a female donor over 55 with stage I lung adenocarcinoma.

The chain couples TRBV14 to TRBJ2-7, with no clear D. Germline V gives CDR1 SGHDN, CDR2 FVKESK. The ends were cut back, 0 bases at V and 0 bases at J, with 15 bases in the middle. The CDR3 length is 17 residues. In DNA form, the CDR3 reads TGTGCCAGCAGCCAAGATGGTGAAAGGCTGAGCTCCTACGAGCAGTACTTC. As protein: CASSQDGERLSSYEQYF.

This clone occurred once. The gene calls are TRBV27 and TRBJ1-2; D possibly corresponds to TRBD1 (5 bases). The CDR3 has 13 residues. V shed 6 bases and J shed 4 bases, with 12 bases lying between them. Germline CDR1 is MNHEY and CDR2 is SMNVEV (reference sequence). This chain's CDR3 is CASRFTGAYGYTF. DNA of the CDR3: TGTGCCAGCAGATTTACTGGGGCCTATGGCTACACCTTC.

The rearrangement joins TRBV10-3 to TRBJ1-2; 7 bases match TRBD1. CDR1 ENHRY and CDR2 SYGVKD come from the germline V gene. This CDR3 comprises 15 residues. V lost 6 bases to trimming and J lost 4 bases; unmatched junction nucleotides: 11. Written as DNA, the CDR3 is TGTGCCATCAGAGACAACAGGGGAGGGCTCTATGGCTACACCTTC. Its protein is CAIRDNRGGLYGYTF.

This rearrangement joins TRBV2 to TRBJ1-1; D unresolved. The CDR3 covers 14 residues. V was trimmed by 6 bases and J by 1 base, leaving 12 bases between them. Germline CDR1 SNHLY, CDR2 FYNNEI. The CDR3 here is CASRIIISNTEAFF. CDR3 DNA sequence: TGTGCCAGCAGGATTATAATCTCGAACACTGAAGCTTTCTTT.

This chain joins TRBV5-1 and TRBJ1-4; TRBD1 might be the D (6 bases). V shed 4 bases and J shed 5 bases, with 15 bases lying between them. This CDR3 has 15 residues. Germline lookup yields CDR1 SGHRS and CDR2 YFSETQ. CDR3 in DNA: TGCGCCAGCAGCACGGGCGGGGGCCAGAATGAAAAACTGTTTTTT. This gives the protein CASSTGGGQNEKLFF.

The chain links TRBV5-8 to TRBJ1-1; 8 nucleotides line up with TRBD1. The CDR3 totals 15 residues. Unmatched junction bases numbered 3, after V lost 2 bases and J lost 0 bases. In germline, CDR1 is SGHTS, CDR2 YDEGEE. In nucleotides, the CDR3 is TGTGCCAGCAGCTTATGGACAGGGATGAACACTGAAGCTTTCTTT. It specifies CASSLWTGMNTEAFF.

CDR3 residues: CATSRDPPTATGELFF. CDR3 bases: TGTGCCACCAGCAGAGATCCACCAACAGCTACGGGGGAGCTGTTTTTT. V and J are TRBV15 and TRBJ2-2; no firm D call. This CDR3 comprises 16 residues. V was clipped by 0 bases and J by 8 bases, with 16 bases between them. Per germline, CDR1 LNHNV and CDR2 YYDKDF (reference sequence).

The V call is TRBV5-1, the J call TRBJ2-5; 7 bases agree with TRBD1. Germline V CDR1 and CDR2: SGHRS, YFSETQ. Trimming cost V 3 bases and J 2 bases; bases outside gene matches: 1. CDR3 length: 13 amino acids. The CDR3 bases are TGCGCCAGCAGCTCGGGACAGCAAGAGACCCAGTACTTC. It yields the protein CASSSGQQETQYF.

The sample holds one count of this clone. The chain joins TRBV7-9 to TRBJ2-5; 12 positions match TRBD2. Per germline, CDR1 SEHNR and CDR2 FQNEAQ (reference sequence). This CDR3 comprises 16 residues. Trimming at V came to 6 bases and at J to 5 bases, leaving 10 bases not matched to a gene. In DNA form, the CDR3 reads TGTGCCAGCAGATCAGGGACTAGCGGGCTCGGGGAGACCCAGTACTTC. Its protein is CASRSGTSGLGETQYF.

This sequence joins TRBV11-1 and TRBJ1-6, with a possible D match to TRBD1 (6 bases). Trimming took 8 bases from V and 6 from J, leaving 17 bases between them. The CDR3 is made up of 15 amino acids. Germline V lookup: CDR1 SGHAT, CDR2 FQDESV (reference sequence). CDR3 region: CASGGEGGGNSPLHF. CDR3 coding DNA: TGTGCCAGCGGCGGTGAGGGGGGCGGTAATTCACCCCTCCACTTT.

The CDR3 DNA sequence: TGCGCCAGCAATACCGACAGCCGGGGGGCCTATGGCTACACCTTC. It yields the protein CASNTDSRGAYGYTF. This rearrangement joins TRBV5-1 to TRBJ1-2, with D possibly TRBD1 on 6 matching bases. This CDR3 contains 15 residues. Germline CDR1 reads SGHRS; CDR2 reads YFSETQ. Trimming stripped 6 bases from V and 4 bases from J, with 19 bases between.

The chain links TRBV28 to TRBJ1-2, with TRBD1 matching 7 bases. The CDR3 length is 13 residues. The ends lost 4 bases at V and 4 bases at J; junction bases unmatched: 3. Germline V gene lookup returns CDR1 MDHEN and CDR2 SYDVKM. The CDR3 DNA is TGTGCCAGCAGTTCGGACAGGCTCTATGGCTACACCTTC. Its protein is CASSSDRLYGYTF.

This clone showed up just once. The chain recombines TRBV30 with TRBJ2-6, with D unresolved. This CDR3 spans 15 amino acids. Germline assignment: CDR1 GTSNPN and CDR2 SVGIG (reference sequence). The V gene lost 0 bases and the J gene lost 0 bases, with 6 bases spanning the gap. CDR3 DNA: TGTGCCTGGAGTGTAGGGAACTCTGGGGCCAACGTCCTGACTTTC. Translating gives CAWSVGNSGANVLTF.

The chain joins TRBV30 to TRBJ2-7; no clear D. The CDR3 totals 13 residues. Germline CDR1 is GTSNPN and CDR2 is SVGIG (reference sequence). V gave up 4 bases and J gave up 0 bases, with 10 bases separating them. For the CDR3, the DNA is TGTGCCTGGATGCCTTTTAGCTCCTACGAGCAGTACTTC. Its protein product is CAWMPFSSYEQYF.

The V and J genes are TRBV14 and TRBJ2-1; TRBD2 matches 15 bases. The V and J ends lost 0 bases and 4 bases, in that order; junction bases with no gene match: 13. The germline V gene has CDR1 SGHDN and CDR2 FVKESK. This CDR3 spans 21 amino acids. In DNA, the CDR3 is TGTGCCAGCAGCCAAGAAGCCTCCTCCGGGACTAGCGGGAGGTGGTACAATGAGCAGTTCTTC. This gives the protein CASSQEASSGTSGRWYNEQFF. The variable domain in full, completed from reference TRBV14 and TRBJ2-1, reads EAGVTQFPSHSVIEKGQTVTLRCDPISGHDNLYWYRRVMGKEIKFLLHFVKESKQDESGMPNNRFLAERTGGTYSTLKVQPAELEDSGVYFCASSQEASSGTSGRWYNEQFFGPGTRLTVL.

The rearrangement links TRBV2 to TRBJ2-1; TRBD1 agrees at 9 bases. V lost 4 bases, J lost 7 bases, and 8 bases stayed unmatched. This CDR3 is 15 amino acids long. The germline gives CDR1 SNHLY, CDR2 FYNNEI. Here the CDR3 DNA reads TGTGCCAGCAGTGGATCACAGGGGGCAACAAATGAGCAGTTCTTC. It codes for CASSGSQGATNEQFF.

V gene TRBV7-9 combines with J gene TRBJ1-3; 10 bases line up with TRBD1. Germline V CDR1 and CDR2: SEHNR, FQNEAQ (reference sequence). The V and J ends lost 11 bases and 2 bases, in that order; junction bases with no gene match: 12. The CDR3 is made up of 16 amino acids. CDR3 region: CAGAKQGTGAGNTIYF. CDR3 bases: TGTGCCGGGGCGAAACAGGGGACAGGGGCTGGAAACACCATATATTTT.

The V call is TRBV10-3, the J call TRBJ2-1; D assignment may be TRBD1 or TRBD2 (6 bases each). V dropped 5 bases and J dropped 8 bases, with 16 bases sitting between them. Germline CDR1 reads ENHRY; CDR2 reads SYGVKD. This CDR3 comprises 14 residues. Here the CDR3 reads CAISRPGGGDEQFF. CDR3 bases: TGTGCCATCAGTCGGCCTGGGGGCGGGGATGAGCAGTTCTTC.

This CDR3 reads CASSSIQETQYF. The CDR3 DNA reads as TGTGCCAGCAGCTCGATCCAAGAGACCCAGTACTTC. The gene calls are TRBV7-8 and TRBJ2-5; D ambiguous. CDR1 and CDR2 (germline): SGHVS, FQNEAQ. Trimming stripped 4 bases from V and 1 base from J, with 4 bases between. CDR3 length: 12 amino acids.

CDR3 sequence reads: CASSIVDNQPQHF. CDR3 bases: TGTGCCAGTAGTATAGTTGACAATCAGCCCCAGCATTTT. V and J are TRBV19 and TRBJ1-5; no firm D call. The CDR3 totals 13 residues. In germline, CDR1 is LNHDA, CDR2 SQIVND (reference sequence). V lost 1 base to trimming and J lost 3 bases, with 4 bases between them.

The chain uses TRBV5-1 and TRBJ2-5, with D possibly TRBD2 on 6 matching bases. This CDR3 contains 15 residues. Trimming removed 5 bases at V and 2 bases at J, with 16 bases between. Germline assignment: CDR1 SGHRS and CDR2 YFSETQ. CDR3 nucleotide sequence: TGCGCCAGCAGTAAAGGGGCTAGCGTACAAGAGACCCAGTACTTC. Its translation is CASSKGASVQETQYF.

V usage is TRBV15 and J usage is TRBJ2-7, with TRBD1 matching over 10 bases. V dropped 0 bases and J dropped 3; count of bases not matched to a gene: 5. This CDR3 is built from 16 residues. Germline V gene lookup returns CDR1 LNHNV and CDR2 YYDKDF (reference sequence). The chain's CDR3 is CATSRDLRDRGYEQYF. CDR3 DNA sequence: TGTGCCACCAGCAGAGATCTTAGGGACAGGGGCTACGAGCAGTACTTC.

CDR3 loop: CASSESGNLYNEQFF. As DNA, the CDR3 is TGTGCCAGCAGCGAAAGCGGGAACCTTTACAATGAGCAGTTCTTC. This rearrangement joins TRBV9 to TRBJ2-1; TRBD2 matches 7 bases. The CDR3 contains 15 residues. With V trimmed by 3 bases and J by 4 bases, 7 bases remained unmatched. Per the germline V gene, CDR1 is SGDLS and CDR2 is YYNGEE.

V gene TRBV2 combines with J gene TRBJ1-3; D is possibly TRBD1 (6 bases). From germline, CDR1 is SNHLY and CDR2 FYNNEI. CDR3 length equals 14 residues. V was clipped by 8 bases and J by 2 bases, with 13 bases between them. The CDR3 region is CASYRDTPGNTIYF. CDR3 DNA sequence: TGTGCCAGCTACCGGGACACCCCTGGAAACACCATATATTTT.